This TCR beta chain is from a study of T-cell reconstitution after alpha-beta-depleted transplantation in children. Using unique molecular identifiers, the investigators prepared the TCRbeta library. A single record per CDR3 protein comes from TCRdb applying MiXCR to the PCR reads. The repertoire holds 600,000 to 700,000 distinct CDR3 sequences, with about 15% as singletons. The CDR3 has 14 amino acids. Trimming removed 3 bases at V and 2 bases at J, with 11 bases between. Germline assignment: CDR1 DFQATT and CDR2 SNEGSKA (reference sequence). This clonotype showed up just a few times. The chain has TRBV20-1 and TRBJ1-5; D is possibly TRBD1 (6 bases). The receptor's source is a human donor who donated a stem cell graft to a child with acute myeloid leukemia. The starting material was PBMCs from the stem cell graft donor, obtained from the stem cell graft. This CDR3 is CSARGTIGNQPQHF. CDR3 bases: TGCAGTGCTAGGGGGACAATAGGCAATCAGCCCCAGCATTTT.